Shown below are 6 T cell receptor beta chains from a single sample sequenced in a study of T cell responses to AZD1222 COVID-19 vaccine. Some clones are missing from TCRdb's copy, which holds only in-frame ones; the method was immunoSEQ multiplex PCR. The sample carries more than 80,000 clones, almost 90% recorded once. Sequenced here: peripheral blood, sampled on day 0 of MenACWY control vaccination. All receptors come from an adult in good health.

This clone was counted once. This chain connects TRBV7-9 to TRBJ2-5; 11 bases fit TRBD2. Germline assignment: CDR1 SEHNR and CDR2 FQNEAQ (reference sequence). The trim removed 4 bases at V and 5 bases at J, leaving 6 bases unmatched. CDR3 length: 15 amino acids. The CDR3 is CASSSASGGMETQYF. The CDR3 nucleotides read TGTGCCAGCAGCTCAGCTAGCGGGGGGATGGAGACCCAGTACTTC. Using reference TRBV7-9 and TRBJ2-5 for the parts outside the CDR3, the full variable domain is DTGVSQNPRHKITKRGQNVTFRCDPISEHNRLYWYRQTLGQGPEFLTYFQNEAQLEKSRLLSDRFSAERPKGSFSTLEIQRTEQGDSAMYLCASSSASGGMETQYFGPGTRLLVL.

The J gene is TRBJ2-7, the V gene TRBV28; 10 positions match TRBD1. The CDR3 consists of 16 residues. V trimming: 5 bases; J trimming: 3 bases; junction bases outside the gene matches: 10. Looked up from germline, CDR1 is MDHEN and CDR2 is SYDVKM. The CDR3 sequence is CASSTTRTGGGYEQYF. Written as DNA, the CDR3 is TGTGCCAGCAGTACCACTAGGACAGGGGGAGGCTACGAGCAGTACTTC.

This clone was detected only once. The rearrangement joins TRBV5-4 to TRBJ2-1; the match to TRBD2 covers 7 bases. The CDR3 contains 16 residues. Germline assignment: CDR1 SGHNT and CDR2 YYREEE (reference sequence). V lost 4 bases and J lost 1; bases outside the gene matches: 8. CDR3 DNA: TGTGCCAGCAGCGATCTAACGGGGGGATCCTACAATGAGCAGTTCTTC. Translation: CASSDLTGGSYNEQFF.

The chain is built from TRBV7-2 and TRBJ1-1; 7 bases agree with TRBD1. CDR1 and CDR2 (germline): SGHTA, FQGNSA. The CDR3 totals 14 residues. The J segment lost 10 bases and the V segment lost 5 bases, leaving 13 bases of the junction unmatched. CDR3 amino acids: CASSRGEQGVRAFF. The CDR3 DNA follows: TGTGCCAGCAGCCGGGGAGAGCAGGGGGTCAGAGCTTTCTTT.

The CDR3 DNA reads as TGTGCCAGCTCACGAGGGGCGGGTGACGACACTGAAGCTTTCTTT. Protein product: CASSRGAGDDTEAFF. The rearrangement uses TRBV18 and TRBJ1-1, with D possibly matching TRBD1 (5 bases). In germline, CDR1 is KGHSH, CDR2 LQKENI. V shed 4 bases and J shed 3 bases, with 15 bases lying between them. The CDR3 has 15 residues.

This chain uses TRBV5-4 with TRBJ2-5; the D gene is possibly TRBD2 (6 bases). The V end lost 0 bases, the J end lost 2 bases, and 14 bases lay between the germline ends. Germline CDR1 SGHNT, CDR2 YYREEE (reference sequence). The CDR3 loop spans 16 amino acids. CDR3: CASSLGGGAVQETQYF. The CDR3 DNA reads TGTGCCAGCAGCTTGGGGGGCGGGGCGGTTCAAGAGACCCAGTACTTC.